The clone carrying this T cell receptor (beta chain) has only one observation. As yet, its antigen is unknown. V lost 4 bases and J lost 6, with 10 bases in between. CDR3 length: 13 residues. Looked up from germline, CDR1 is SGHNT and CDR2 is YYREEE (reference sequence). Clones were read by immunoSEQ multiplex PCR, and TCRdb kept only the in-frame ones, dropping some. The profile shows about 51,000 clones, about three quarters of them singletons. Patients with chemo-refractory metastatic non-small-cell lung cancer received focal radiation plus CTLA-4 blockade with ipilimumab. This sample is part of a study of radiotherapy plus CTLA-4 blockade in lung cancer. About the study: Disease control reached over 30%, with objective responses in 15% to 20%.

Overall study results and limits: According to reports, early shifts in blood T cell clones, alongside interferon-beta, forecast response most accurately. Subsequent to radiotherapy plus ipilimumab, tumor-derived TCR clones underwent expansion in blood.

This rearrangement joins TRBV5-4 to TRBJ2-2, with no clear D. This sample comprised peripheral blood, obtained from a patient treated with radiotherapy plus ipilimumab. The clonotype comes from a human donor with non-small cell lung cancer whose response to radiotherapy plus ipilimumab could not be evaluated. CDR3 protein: CASSPARAGELFF. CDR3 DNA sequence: TGTGCCAGCAGCCCAGCACGGGCCGGGGAGCTGTTTTTT.